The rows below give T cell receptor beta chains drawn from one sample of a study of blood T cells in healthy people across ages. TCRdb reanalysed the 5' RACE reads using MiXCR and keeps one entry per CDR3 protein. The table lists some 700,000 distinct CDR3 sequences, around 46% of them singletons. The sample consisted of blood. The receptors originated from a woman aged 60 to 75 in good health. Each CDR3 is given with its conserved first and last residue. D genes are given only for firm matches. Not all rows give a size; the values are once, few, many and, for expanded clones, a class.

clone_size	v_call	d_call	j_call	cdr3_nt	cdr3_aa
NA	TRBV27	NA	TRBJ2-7	TGTGCCAGCAGTTTTGAGCGAGGACCTAACAATGAGCAGTACTTC	CASSFERGPNNEQYF
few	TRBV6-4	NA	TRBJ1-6	TGTGCCAGCAGCGGACAGCGGGATTCACCCCTCCACTTT	CASSGQRDSPLHF
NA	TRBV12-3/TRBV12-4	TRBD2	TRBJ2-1	TGTGCCAGCAGGTCGACTAGCGACAATGAGCAGTTCTTC	CASRSTSDNEQFF
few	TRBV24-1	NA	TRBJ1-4	TGTGCCACCAGTGATGGAACACGGAATGAAAAACTGTTTTTT	CATSDGTRNEKLFF
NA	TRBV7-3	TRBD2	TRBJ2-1	TGTGCCAGCAGCGCGACCGGTGATAGCGGGCGGTTCTTC	CASSATGDSGRFF
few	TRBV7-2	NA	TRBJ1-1	TGTGCCAGCAGCTTAGCCCCGGGGGGATTTACTGAAGCTTTCTTT	CASSLAPGGFTEAFF
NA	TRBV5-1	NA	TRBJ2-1	TGCGCCAGCAGCTGGAGAGCCGTTGATGAGCAGTTCTTC	CASSWRAVDEQFF
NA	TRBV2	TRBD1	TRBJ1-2	TGTGCCACCACGCGGACAGGGGACTATGGCTACACCTTC	CATTRTGDYGYTF
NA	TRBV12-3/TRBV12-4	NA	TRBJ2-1	TGTGCCAGCAACGACGGGTACAATGAGCAGTTCTTC	CASNDGYNEQFF
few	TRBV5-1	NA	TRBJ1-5	TGCGCCAGCAGTTGGGACATCAATCAGCCCCAGCATTTT	CASSWDINQPQHF
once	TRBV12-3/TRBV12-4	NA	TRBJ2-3	TGTGCCAGCAGCATGACTAGAGGGAGAGCAGATATGCAGTATTTT	CASSMTRGRADMQYF
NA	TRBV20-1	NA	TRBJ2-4	TGCAGTGCTAGGGGGGCAGACATTCAGTACTTC	CSARGADIQYF
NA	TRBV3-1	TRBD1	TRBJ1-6	TGTGCCAGCAGCCAAGCAGGGATCCAGGGGGCCCTCCACTTT	CASSQAGIQGALHF
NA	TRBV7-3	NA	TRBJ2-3	TGTGCCAGCAGCTTAAAAACCGGGGAAGGGGTGGATACGCAGTATTTT	CASSLKTGEGVDTQYF
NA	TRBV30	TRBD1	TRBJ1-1	TGTGCCTGTTGGACCGGGACAGGGGGGTACACTGAAGCTTTCTTT	CACWTGTGGYTEAFF
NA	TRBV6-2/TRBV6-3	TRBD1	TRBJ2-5	TGTGCCAGCAGCTCCGGGACAGTTCGGGCTGAGACCCAGTACTTC	CASSSGTVRAETQYF
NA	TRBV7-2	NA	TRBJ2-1	TGTGCCAGCAGCTTATCCCGGGAATTTATTTACAATGAGCAGTTCTTC	CASSLSREFIYNEQFF
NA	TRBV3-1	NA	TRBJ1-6	TGTGCCAGCAGCCTCGGGATCAATAATTCACCCCTCCACTTT	CASSLGINNSPLHF
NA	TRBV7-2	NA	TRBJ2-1	TGTGCCAGCAGCTTGCGGGCCCTCTCCTACAATGAGCAGTTCTTC	CASSLRALSYNEQFF
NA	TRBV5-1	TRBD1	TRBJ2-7	TGCGCCAGCAGCTCGACAGGGAATGCCTACGAGCAGTACTTC	CASSSTGNAYEQYF
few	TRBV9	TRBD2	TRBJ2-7	TGTGCCAGCAGCGTGAACGGGGGGGCCTACAATGAGCAGTACTTC	CASSVNGGAYNEQYF
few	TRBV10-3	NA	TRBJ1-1	TGTGCCATCAGTGAGGGGAGTGAAGCTTTCTTT	CAISEGSEAFF
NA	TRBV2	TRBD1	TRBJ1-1	TGTGCCAGCAGGCCGGATACAGGGGTGAACACTGAAGCTTTCTTT	CASRPDTGVNTEAFF
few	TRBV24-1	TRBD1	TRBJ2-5	TGTGCCACCAGTGATTTGCGGACAGGGCAGATCCAAGAGACCCAGTACTTC	CATSDLRTGQIQETQYF
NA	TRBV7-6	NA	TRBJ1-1	TGTGCCAACAGCAAATTGGACAGCCCGAGCACTGAAGCTTTCTTT	CANSKLDSPSTEAFF
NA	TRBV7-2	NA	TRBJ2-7	TGTGCCAGCAGCTTACGGGTGACTCCTCTGTACTTC	CASSLRVTPLYF
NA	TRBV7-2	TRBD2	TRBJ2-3	TGTGCCAGCAGCTTATTGGGCGGGAGTCCTACAGATACGCAGTATTTT	CASSLLGGSPTDTQYF
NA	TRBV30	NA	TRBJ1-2	TGTGCCTGGAGTGTAGGGGCTCTTCTTAACTATGGCTACACCTTC	CAWSVGALLNYGYTF
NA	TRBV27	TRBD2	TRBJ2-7	TGTGCCAGCAGTTTATCGATAGCTAGCGGGGTCTACGAGCAGTACTTC	CASSLSIASGVYEQYF
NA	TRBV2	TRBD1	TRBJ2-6	TGTGCCAGCAGGGACAGGGGGTCCTCGGGGGCCAACGTCCTGACTTTC	CASRDRGSSGANVLTF
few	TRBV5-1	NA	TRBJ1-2	TGCGCCAGCAGCCCGGGACTTCCTAACTATGGCTACACCTTC	CASSPGLPNYGYTF
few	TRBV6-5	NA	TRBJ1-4	TGTGCCAGCAGGGGCAGTAATGAAAAACTGTTTTTT	CASRGSNEKLFF
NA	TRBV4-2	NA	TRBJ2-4	TGTGCCAGCAGCCAAGTGCTGAGGCTGGACATTCAGTACTTC	CASSQVLRLDIQYF
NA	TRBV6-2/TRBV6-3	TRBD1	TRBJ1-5	TGTGCCAGCACCAACCGGGACAGAGGTTTCAATCAGCCCCAGCATTTT	CASTNRDRGFNQPQHF
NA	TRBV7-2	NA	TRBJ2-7	TGTGCCAGCAGCCCGCCCAGCTCCCACGAGCAGTACTTC	CASSPPSSHEQYF
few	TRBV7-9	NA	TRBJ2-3	TGTGCCAGCATGGGGGGCACAGATACGCAGTATTTT	CASMGGTDTQYF
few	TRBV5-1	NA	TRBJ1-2	TGCGCCAGCAGGGTTGAGGGCGGCAGAGGCTATGGCTACACCTTC	CASRVEGGRGYGYTF
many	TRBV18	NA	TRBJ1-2	TGTGCCAGCTCACCACCCTCTGTTACCTATGGCTACACCTTC	CASSPPSVTYGYTF
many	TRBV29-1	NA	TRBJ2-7	TGCAGCGTTCACTTCCCTAAGGGGCCCGACGAGCAGTACTTC	CSVHFPKGPDEQYF
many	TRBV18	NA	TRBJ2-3	TGTGCCAGCAGTCCTCTAAGCACAGATACGCAGTATTTT	CASSPLSTDTQYF
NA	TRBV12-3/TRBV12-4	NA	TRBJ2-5	TGTGTCAGCAGTTTCCAGGGACTTGGAAGTGAGCAGTACTTC	CVSSFQGLGSEQYF
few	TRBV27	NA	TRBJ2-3	TGTGCCAGCAGTTTGGGCCCCTCAGGGAGCGGGAGCACAGATACGCAGTATTTT	CASSLGPSGSGSTDTQYF
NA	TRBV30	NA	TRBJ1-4	TGTGCCTGGAGTAGCCTTGAAAAACTGTTTTTT	CAWSSLEKLFF
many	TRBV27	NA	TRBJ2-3	TGTGCCAGCAGTTTCCTCACAGATACGCAGTATTTT	CASSFLTDTQYF
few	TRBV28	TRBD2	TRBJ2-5	TGTGCCAGCAGTTTGACTAGCGGCCTTCAAGAGACCCAGTACTTC	CASSLTSGLQETQYF
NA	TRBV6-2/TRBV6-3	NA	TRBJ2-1	TGTGCCAGCAGTTACGTGACACTGAATGAGCAGTTCTTC	CASSYVTLNEQFF
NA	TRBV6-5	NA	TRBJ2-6	TGTGCCAGCAGTTACTCGGCGGTAGGAGGTTATGGGGCCAACGTCCTGACTTTC	CASSYSAVGGYGANVLTF
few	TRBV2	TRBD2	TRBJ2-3	TGTGCCAGCAGTGAATTCCTAGCGGGAGGTTCAGATACGCAGTATTTT	CASSEFLAGGSDTQYF
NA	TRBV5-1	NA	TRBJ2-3	TGCGCCAGCAGCCCCGAAGACACAGATACGCAGTATTTT	CASSPEDTDTQYF
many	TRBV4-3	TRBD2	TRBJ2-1	TGCGCCAGCAGCCAAGAACCTAGCGGGAGCGGTGTGGATGAGCAGTTCTTC	CASSQEPSGSGVDEQFF
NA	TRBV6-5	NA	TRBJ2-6	TGTGCCAGCAGTTACCCTAGTCTGGGGGGTAAACCTGCCTCTGGGGCCAACGTCCTGACTTTC	CASSYPSLGGKPASGANVLTF
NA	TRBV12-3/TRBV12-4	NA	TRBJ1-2	TGTGCCAGCAGTTCCGCCGGGCAGGGGCGGGGCTACACCTTC	CASSSAGQGRGYTF
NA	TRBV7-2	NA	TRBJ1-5	TGTGCCAGCAGCTATGGGGGGTGGGGGGCCGAGAGTAGCAATCAGCCCCAGCATTTT	CASSYGGWGAESSNQPQHF
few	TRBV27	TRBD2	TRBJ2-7	TGTGCCAGCAGCACGCGGCTAGCGGATAAATCCTACGAGCAGTACTTC	CASSTRLADKSYEQYF
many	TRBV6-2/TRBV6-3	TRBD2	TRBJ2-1	TGTGCCAGCAGTTACTCGCGTAGCGGGGTTTACAATGAGCAGTTCTTC	CASSYSRSGVYNEQFF